Listed here are 29 T cell receptor beta chains from one sample, sequenced in a study of T cell repertoires in cytomegalovirus infection. TCRdb reprocessed the reads with MiXCR, giving one entry per CDR3 protein. The repertoire holds a few hundred thousand distinct CDR3 sequences, 30% to 40% seen once, with roughly 15% in the top ten. These TCRs' antigens remain unknown. This material consisted of cultured PBMCs, taken from culture after CMV antigen stimulation. The source of these receptors is a human donor in good health (CMV status not recorded). Some clones in this sample may be carry-over from other donors' samples.

The V gene is TRBV20-1, the J gene TRBJ2-7, with 12 bases identical to TRBD2. CDR3 size: 14 residues. Germline V gives CDR1 DFQATT, CDR2 SNEGSKA (reference sequence). Trimming at V came to 6 bases and at J to 4 bases, leaving 7 bases not matched to a gene. CDR3 nucleotides: TGCAGTGCGTCGACTAGCGGGAGTTGGTACGAGCAGTACTTC. Amino acid sequence: CSASTSGSWYEQYF.

The chain couples TRBV29-1 to TRBJ1-2; D call uncertain. Germline assignment: CDR1 SQVTM and CDR2 ANQGSEA. The CDR3 is made up of 11 amino acids. V dropped 4 bases and J dropped 3 bases, with 6 bases sitting between them. The CDR3 loop is CSVALDYGYTF. In DNA, the CDR3 is TGCAGCGTTGCTTTAGACTATGGCTACACCTTC.

The chain is built from TRBV20-1 and TRBJ2-3; 13 bases are shared with TRBD2. This CDR3 has 17 residues. Germline loops: CDR1 DFQATT, CDR2 SNEGSKA (reference sequence). With V trimmed by 8 bases and J by 0 bases, 11 bases remained unmatched. CDR3 sequence reads: CSPSGTSGAASTDTQYF. DNA of the CDR3: TGCAGTCCCTCTGGGACTAGCGGGGCCGCGAGCACAGATACGCAGTATTTT.

The rearrangement joins TRBV7-9 to TRBJ1-5; D uncertain. Trimming took off 2 bases at V and 0 bases at J, with 8 bases between the two ends. The CDR3 length is 15 residues. Germline CDR1 is SEHNR and CDR2 is FQNEAQ (reference sequence). The DNA for the CDR3 is TGTGCCAGCAGCTTAATAGGAGATAGCAATCAGCCCCAGCATTTT. This codes for CASSLIGDSNQPQHF.

Ten or more counts support this clonotype. The CDR3 spells CASSHGGETQYF. The CDR3 DNA reads as TGTGCCAGCAGCCATGGGGGGGAGACCCAGTACTTC. The chain links TRBV7-2 to TRBJ2-5; the D gene is possibly TRBD2 (6 bases). V lost 5 bases, J lost 5 bases, and 9 bases lay in between. The length of the CDR3 is 12 residues. Germline CDR1 reads SGHTA; CDR2 reads FQGNSA.

This clonotype has a count of ten or more. J is TRBJ1-5 and V is TRBV7-2; tentatively, D is TRBD1 (6 bases). V was trimmed by 5 bases and J by 0 bases, leaving 17 bases between them. Per the germline V gene, CDR1 is SGHTA and CDR2 is FQGNSA. This CDR3 contains 17 residues. The CDR3 sequence is CASSLMWGAYSNQPQHF. The CDR3 DNA reads TGTGCCAGCAGCCTCATGTGGGGGGCTTATAGCAATCAGCCCCAGCATTTT.

This chain connects TRBV20-1 to TRBJ2-4; 10 nucleotides match TRBD2. The V segment lost 5 bases and the J segment 1 base; nucleotides outside the gene matches: 2. The CDR3 has 14 residues. The germline V gene encodes CDR1 DFQATT and CDR2 SNEGSKA (reference sequence). CDR3 residues: CSARTSGAKNIQYF. The CDR3 DNA is TGCAGTGCTCGGACTAGCGGTGCCAAAAACATTCAGTACTTC.

This chain uses TRBV5-1 with TRBJ1-1; 7 bases map to TRBD1. The trim removed 4 bases at V and 0 bases at J, leaving 12 bases unmatched. The CDR3 sequence is 17 residues long. In germline, CDR1 is SGHRS, CDR2 YFSETQ. The CDR3 reads CASSLLGQILLNTEAFF. The CDR3 DNA is TGCGCCAGCAGCCTATTGGGACAGATCCTATTGAACACTGAAGCTTTCTTT.

At least ten counts were recorded for this clonotype. The chain employs TRBV7-2 and TRBJ2-1, with D possibly being TRBD1 or TRBD2 (5 bases each). V was shortened by 2 bases and J by 8 bases, with 22 bases between the two germline ends. Germline CDR1 and CDR2: SGHTA and FQGNSA. The CDR3 has 17 amino acids. This chain's CDR3 is CASSLRGWDPRDHEQFF. CDR3 coding DNA: TGTGCCAGCAGCTTACGAGGTTGGGACCCCCGGGATCATGAGCAGTTCTTC. Drawing the rest from reference TRBV7-2 and TRBJ2-1, the complete variable domain is GAGVSQSPSNKVTEKGKDVELRCDPISGHTALYWYRQSLGQGLEFLIYFQGNSAPDKSGLPSDRFSAERTGGSVSTLTIQRTQQEDSAVYLCASSLRGWDPRDHEQFFGPGTRLTVL.

This clonotype was detected many times. V gene TRBV7-2 combines with J gene TRBJ2-7; 8 bases align to TRBD2. Germline V gene sequence: CDR1 SGHTA, CDR2 FQGNSA. With 10 bases clipped from V and 6 bases from J, the junction kept 14 bases outside the gene matches. The CDR3 covers 14 residues. Here the CDR3 reads CATSPPPGGPEQYV. Written as DNA, the CDR3 is TGTGCCACCTCCCCCCCCCCGGGAGGGCCCGAGCAGTACGTC.

This clonotype was picked up one time. The rearrangement links TRBV14 to TRBJ2-7, with D tentatively TRBD1 (5 bases). Germline V CDR1 and CDR2: SGHDN, FVKESK. Trimming stripped 1 base from V and 5 bases from J, with 18 bases between. This CDR3 contains 16 residues. DNA for the CDR3: TGTGCCAGCAGCCAAGTCCCAAGGGGCATGCGTCACGAGCAGTACTTC. Residues: CASSQVPRGMRHEQYF.

CDR3 sequence (DNA): TGTGCCAGCAGTTATGTGGGCGGAGTCACCGGGGAGCTGTTTTTT. Its protein is CASSYVGGVTGELFF. The rearrangement uses TRBV6-2 or TRBV6-3 and TRBJ2-2; D unclear. This CDR3 region has 15 residues. Germline CDR1 reads MNHEY; CDR2 reads SVGEGT. The V and J ends lost 3 bases and 4 bases respectively, with 12 bases between them.

The V gene is TRBV7-2, the J gene TRBJ2-4; no reliable D call. This CDR3 spans 13 amino acids. Germline CDR1 and CDR2: SGHTA and FQGNSA. Trimming pared 3 bases from V and 6 bases from J, leaving 9 bases between. This chain's CDR3 is CASSFNERNIQYF. DNA of the CDR3: TGTGCCAGCAGCTTTAATGAGAGAAACATTCAGTACTTC.

The V gene is TRBV28, the J gene TRBJ2-7, with D possibly called TRBD1 or TRBD2 (5 bases each). The V gene's germline CDR1 is MDHEN and CDR2 SYDVKM. Between the trimmed V and J ends, which lost 10 bases and 4 bases, there was a span of 17 bases. This CDR3 has 13 residues. The CDR3 loop reads CATSGAPVYEQYF. In DNA, the CDR3 is TGTGCCACCTCCGGGGCACCTGTTTACGAGCAGTACTTC. The variable domain in full, completed from reference TRBV28 and TRBJ2-7, reads DVKVTQSSRYLVKRTGEKVFLECVQDMDHENMFWYRQDPGLGLRLIYFSYDVKMKEKGDIPEGYSVSREKKERFSLILESASTNQTSMYLCATSGAPVYEQYFGPGTRLTVT.

The V call is TRBV12-3 or TRBV12-4, the J call TRBJ1-1; D gene uncertain. This CDR3 contains 16 residues. V was shortened by 5 bases and J by 4 bases, with 20 bases between the two germline ends. The DNA for the CDR3 is TGTGCCAGCAGTCCAGGCCGGGAGCTTTTGTCCACTGAAGCTTTCTTT. Encoded protein: CASSPGRELLSTEAFF.

The CDR3 region has the DNA TGTGCCAGCAGCTTGGATAGCGATGAAAAACTGTTTTTT. Protein: CASSLDSDEKLFF. The V and J genes are TRBV7-9 and TRBJ1-4; no reliable D call. CDR1 SEHNR and CDR2 FQNEAQ come from the germline V gene (reference sequence). Trimming removed 3 bases at V and 6 bases at J, with 8 bases between. There are 13 residues in the CDR3.

Note on this clonotype: The junction does not match germline at one end; this may be a read error. The chain joins TRBV6-2 or TRBV6-3 to TRBJ2-5, with TRBD1 as a possible D gene (5 bases). This CDR3 spans 14 amino acids. The V gene's germline CDR1 is MNHEY and CDR2 SVGEGT. The CDR3 DNA sequence: TGTGCCAGCAGTTACTATAGGGGTCAAGAGACCCGGTACTTC. Protein product: CASSYYRGQETRYF.

This chain links TRBV7-2 with TRBJ1-5; a possible D gene is TRBD1 (6 bases). There are 15 residues in the CDR3. Deletions cut 5 bases from V and 3 bases from J, with 14 bases between. Germline V gene data show CDR1 as SGHTA and CDR2 as FQGNSA. The CDR3 spells CASSPSTGLNQPQHF. CDR3 DNA sequence: TGTGCCAGCAGCCCGTCGACAGGACTCAATCAGCCCCAGCATTTT. The whole variable domain, remainder taken from reference TRBV7-2 and TRBJ1-5, is GAGVSQSPSNKVTEKGKDVELRCDPISGHTALYWYRQSLGQGLEFLIYFQGNSAPDKSGLPSDRFSAERTGGSVSTLTIQRTQQEDSAVYLCASSPSTGLNQPQHFGDGTRLSIL.

The rearrangement links TRBV20-1 to TRBJ1-2; 9 nucleotides match TRBD1. With V trimmed by 4 bases and J by 4 bases, 13 bases remained unmatched. CDR3 length: 16 residues. Germline V gene sequence: CDR1 DFQATT, CDR2 SNEGSKA (reference sequence). The CDR3 loop is CSAKALLQGASYGYTF. The CDR3 nucleotides are TGCAGTGCTAAAGCTCTGTTACAGGGGGCCAGCTATGGCTACACCTTC.

V usage is TRBV27 and J usage is TRBJ2-1, with D possibly being TRBD1 (6 bases). Trimming took off 7 bases at V and 0 bases at J, with 28 bases between the two ends. Germline values: CDR1 MNHEY, CDR2 SMNVEV (reference sequence). The CDR3 contains 20 residues. For the CDR3, the DNA is TGTGCCAGCAACCCGGGTGAGGGGGATTTGGTGAGAAGCTCCTACAATGAGCAGTTCTTC. It is translated as CASNPGEGDLVRSSYNEQFF.

CDR3 in DNA: TGTGCCAGCAGTTTTTACCCCCGAGACAGGGTGTCTGGGGCCAACGTCCTGACTTTC. Amino acid sequence: CASSFYPRDRVSGANVLTF. The gene calls are TRBV6-2 or TRBV6-3 and TRBJ2-6; 7 bases agree with TRBD1. From germline, CDR1 is MNHEY and CDR2 SVGEGT. The CDR3 is 19 residues long. The V gene end was trimmed by 4 bases and the J gene end by 1 base; junction bases not matched to a gene: 13.

The rearrangement links TRBV29-1 to TRBJ1-2; 7 bases align to TRBD1. The V segment lost 7 bases and the J segment 4 bases; nucleotides outside the gene matches: 3. There are 11 residues in the CDR3. Looked up from germline, CDR1 is SQVTM and CDR2 is ANQGSEA. The CDR3 loop is CSARDSYGYTF. CDR3 coding DNA: TGCAGCGCCCGGGACAGCTATGGCTACACCTTC.

This chain links TRBV20-1 with TRBJ2-7, with TRBD2 matching over 10 bases. The germline gives CDR1 DFQATT, CDR2 SNEGSKA (reference sequence). There are 14 residues in the CDR3. J gave up 5 bases and V 2 bases, and 6 bases lay outside the gene matches. The CDR3 protein is CSARPGLALNEQYF. The CDR3 DNA is TGCAGTGCTAGACCGGGACTAGCGCTCAACGAGCAGTACTTC.

This clonotype turned up a few times. The gene calls are TRBV6-5 and TRBJ2-3; 13 bases map to TRBD2. Germline CDR1 MNHEY, CDR2 SVGAGI. This CDR3 region has 17 residues. V trimming: 2 bases; J trimming: 3 bases; junction bases outside the gene matches: 5. The CDR3 sequence: CASSYQGLAGFTDTQYF. In nucleotides, the CDR3 is TGTGCCAGCAGTTACCAGGGACTAGCGGGATTTACAGATACGCAGTATTTT.

This chain uses TRBV19 with TRBJ1-1; the D gene is possibly TRBD1 (5 bases). CDR1 and CDR2 from the germline V gene are LNHDA and SQIVND (reference sequence). Deletions cut 8 bases from V and 1 base from J, with 11 bases between. This CDR3 region has 13 residues. The CDR3 coding sequence is TGTGCCAGTGGGGCCTCTCGGAACACTGAAGCTTTCTTT. This translates into CASGASRNTEAFF. Looking up the rest from reference TRBV19 and TRBJ1-1 gives the full variable domain: DGGITQSPKYLFRKEGQNVTLSCEQNLNHDAMYWYRQDPGQGLRLIYYSQIVNDFQKGDIAEGYSVSREKKESFPLTVTSAQKNPTAFYLCASGASRNTEAFFGQGTRLTVV.

The CDR3 loop reads CASSSYGRDHTDTQYF. CDR3 coding DNA: TGCGCCAGCAGCTCCTATGGGCGGGATCACACAGATACGCAGTATTTT. The chain couples TRBV5-1 to TRBJ2-3; a possible D gene is TRBD2 (6 bases). V was clipped by 3 bases and J by 2 bases, with 16 bases between them. The germline gives CDR1 SGHRS, CDR2 YFSETQ. The CDR3 runs to 16 residues.

This clonotype turned up a few times. The gene calls are TRBV20-1 and TRBJ2-5; TRBD1 matches 12 bases. The CDR3 is 14 residues long. The junction had 6 bases not matched to a gene; V was cut back by 5 bases and J by 5 bases. The V gene's germline CDR1 is DFQATT and CDR2 SNEGSKA (reference sequence). In DNA, the CDR3 is TGCAGTGCTCGACCGGGACAGGGGGCTGAGACCCAGTACTTC. Its translation: CSARPGQGAETQYF.

The rearrangement links TRBV28 to TRBJ2-2; 11 positions match TRBD2. From germline, CDR1 is MDHEN and CDR2 SYDVKM. With V trimmed by 4 bases and J by 3 bases, 13 bases remained unmatched. This CDR3 has 19 amino acids. CDR3 sequence: CASSSLGLADPRDTGELFF. CDR3 in DNA: TGTGCCAGCAGTTCACTGGGACTAGCGGACCCGAGGGACACCGGGGAGCTGTTTTTT.

This clonotype was found a few times. J is TRBJ1-2 and V is TRBV12-3 or TRBV12-4, with 8 bases matching TRBD1. V shed 7 bases and J 4 bases; nucleotides not matched to a gene: 8. This CDR3 comprises 14 residues. The CDR3 is CASILGQGPYGYTF. CDR3 sequence (DNA): TGTGCCAGCATCCTCGGACAGGGCCCCTATGGCTACACCTTC.